This T cell receptor beta chain was profiled in a study of blood T cell repertoires in COVID-19. TCRdb's table, derived via immunoSEQ multiplex PCR, lists solely in-frame clones and lacks some. Of 150,000 to 250,000 clones listed, about 86% are singletons. Per the germline V gene, CDR1 is KGHSH and CDR2 is LQKENI. The junction had 13 bases not matched to a gene; V was cut back by 6 bases and J by 5 bases. The CDR3 extends over 17 amino acids. The clonotype comes from a man aged 40-49 years who had recovered from COVID-19. The genes are TRBV18 and TRBJ2-1; TRBD2 matches at 10 bases. Source material: PBMCs or T cells enriched from blood (not recorded which). The CDR3 spells CASSPSGGAERHNEQFF. The CDR3 nucleotides are TGTGCCAGCTCCCCGAGCGGGGGGGCTGAAAGACACAATGAGCAGTTCTTC.